These 25 T cell receptor beta chains were all obtained from the same sample, sequenced in a study of beta chain features in type 1 diabetes. Study observations and caveats: For Type 1 diabetes patients, all four CD4+ subsets carried TCRB CDR3s that were moderately but significantly shorter.

Their target antigens are unknown. The isolated RNA, all of it, was reverse transcribed, so expressed TCRB transcripts were what got sequenced. Generated by immunoSEQ multiplex PCR, the TCRdb table keeps only in-frame clones and is missing some. The table shows around 710,000 clones, with 12% occurring only once. Sequencing was carried out using naive CD4+ T cells from blood. The source of these receptors is a young man with type 1 diabetes.

This sequence joins TRBV4-3 and TRBJ1-5; D not resolved. Per germline, CDR1 LGHNA and CDR2 YSLEER. CDR3 size: 14 residues. Trimming pared 0 bases from V and 4 bases from J, leaving 7 bases between. The CDR3 here is CASSQEGWNQPQHF. The CDR3 DNA follows: TGCGCCAGCAGCCAAGAGGGGTGGAATCAGCCCCAGCATTTT.

About this clone itself: In the same sample, other DNA sequences code for this CDR3. V and J are TRBV5-4 and TRBJ2-1; D may be TRBD1 (6 bases). Germline lookup yields CDR1 SGHNT and CDR2 YYREEE (reference sequence). Trimming pared 4 bases from V and 0 bases from J, leaving 11 bases between. This CDR3 is 15 amino acids long. The CDR3 here is CASSPGQSSYNEQFF. The CDR3 coding sequence is TGTGCCAGCAGCCCTGGACAGAGCTCCTACAATGAGCAGTTCTTC.

This clone turned up a few times. The chain carries TRBV4-1 and TRBJ2-3; 9 nucleotides line up with TRBD2. The J segment lost 4 bases and the V segment lost 0 bases, leaving 5 bases of the junction unmatched. CDR3 length: 16 residues. Germline values: CDR1 MGHRA, CDR2 YSYEKL. Here the CDR3 reads CASSQDGRGGADTQYF. The CDR3 DNA reads TGCGCCAGCAGCCAAGATGGGCGGGGGGGCGCAGATACGCAGTATTTT.

In its sample, this clone was seen a few times. This chain links TRBV9 with TRBJ2-3; 10 bases match TRBD2. The CDR3 extends over 17 amino acids. Trimming at V came to 4 bases and at J to 7 bases, leaving 15 bases not matched to a gene. From germline, CDR1 is SGDLS and CDR2 YYNGEE. CDR3 coding DNA: TGTGCCAGCAGCCCCACGGGAGTAGCGGGGGGCATGAATACGCAGTATTTT. Translated: CASSPTGVAGGMNTQYF.

The sample holds a few counts of this clone. The rearrangement joins TRBV30 to TRBJ1-5; 7 bases are shared with TRBD1. The CDR3 sequence is 15 residues long. V lost 0 bases and J lost 3; bases outside the gene matches: 5. From germline, CDR1 is GTSNPN and CDR2 SVGIG (reference sequence). The CDR3 sequence: CAWSVRQGVNQPQHF. In DNA form, the CDR3 reads TGTGCCTGGAGTGTACGACAGGGAGTCAATCAGCCCCAGCATTTT.

The chain carries TRBV23-1 and TRBJ2-5, with 7 nucleotides matching TRBD1. TRBV23-1 is marked as an open reading frame, function uncertain. The CDR3 runs 13 residues. J lost 6 bases, V lost 7 bases, and 8 bases had no gene match. DNA for the CDR3: TGCGCCAGCAAACAGGGGCAGGGAAAGACCCAGTACTTC. It codes for CASKQGQGKTQYF.

The chain joins TRBV23-1 to TRBJ1-1; D uncertain. TRBV23-1 is an ORF, with its function uncertain. CDR3 length equals 11 residues. V lost 0 bases and J 11 bases, leaving 7 bases between the germline ends. The CDR3 DNA reads as TGCGCCAGCAGTCAATCAGGTTGGGCTTTCTTT. Translated, it gives CASSQSGWAFF.

J is TRBJ1-2 and V is TRBV5-4; maybe TRBD1 (5 bases). Trimming cost V 0 bases and J 4 bases, with 10 bases left between them. Germline CDR1 and CDR2: SGHNT and YYREEE (reference sequence). The CDR3 contains 14 residues. The CDR3 bases are TGTGCCAGCAGCTTGGCCCGCGGGGGCTATGGCTACACCTTC. Protein sequence: CASSLARGGYGYTF.

The chain employs TRBV4-3 and TRBJ1-2, with TRBD1 matching over 8 bases. After removal of 3 bases from V and 3 bases from J, the junction contained 3 bases not matched to a gene. Per the germline V gene, CDR1 is LGHNA and CDR2 is YSLEER. This CDR3 region has 14 residues. CDR3 sequence: CASSQLQGDYGYTF. CDR3 in DNA: TGCGCCAGCAGCCAGCTACAGGGGGACTATGGCTACACCTTC.

V usage is TRBV7-2 and J usage is TRBJ1-4; no firm D call. There are 13 residues in the CDR3. Trimming took off 3 bases at V and 7 bases at J, with 9 bases between the two ends. Germline assignment: CDR1 SGHTA and CDR2 FQGNSA. The CDR3 sequence is CASSFGGREKLFF. The CDR3 DNA sequence: TGTGCCAGCAGCTTCGGCGGCCGTGAAAAACTGTTTTTT.

This clone was counted only a few times. This chain joins TRBV14 and TRBJ2-7, with no clear D. Trimming removed 0 bases from V and 4 bases from J, with 4 bases in between. The CDR3 totals 12 residues. Germline CDR1 SGHDN, CDR2 FVKESK. CDR3 region: CASSQDLYEQYF. The CDR3 nucleotides are TGTGCCAGCAGCCAAGATCTGTACGAGCAGTACTTC.

The CDR3 nucleotides read TGTGCCACGAGTTACCGCTCCTACAATGAGCAGTTCTTC. This encodes CATSYRSYNEQFF. The chain has TRBV2 and TRBJ2-1; unclear D gene. This CDR3 is built from 13 residues. V shed 10 bases and J shed 0 bases, with 10 bases lying between them. Germline CDR1 is SNHLY and CDR2 is FYNNEI.

The chain is built from TRBV5-6 and TRBJ1-3; D gene unclear. The length of the CDR3 is 13 residues. CDR1 and CDR2 from the germline V gene are SGHDT and YYEEEE. Trimming shortened V by 4 bases and J by 0 bases, and 5 bases separated the two germline ends. The CDR3 DNA reads TGTGCCAGCAGCCGGGTCTCTGGAAACACCATATATTTT. Translation: CASSRVSGNTIYF.

V gene TRBV6-5 combines with J gene TRBJ2-3; TRBD1 might be the D (6 bases). Germline loops: CDR1 MNHEY, CDR2 SVGAGI. This CDR3 has 15 residues. V was clipped by 6 bases and J by 7 bases, with 20 bases between them. CDR3 sequence: CASRISRGHGNTQYF. The CDR3 nucleotides read TGTGCCAGCAGGATTAGCAGGGGACACGGGAATACGCAGTATTTT.

The rearrangement links TRBV7-6 to TRBJ2-2, with D perhaps matching TRBD2 (6 bases). The CDR3 consists of 17 residues. Looked up from germline, CDR1 is SGHVS and CDR2 is FNYEAQ. Deletions cut 3 bases from V and 2 bases from J, with 16 bases between. CDR3 protein: CASSFGLSRTNTGELFF. DNA of the CDR3: TGTGCCAGCAGCTTTGGACTATCCAGGACAAACACCGGGGAGCTGTTTTTT.

In DNA, the CDR3 is TGTGCCAGCACCGGGACAGGGTGGGTCACCGGGGAGCTGTTTTTT. Protein: CASTGTGWVTGELFF. The chain has TRBV11-2 and TRBJ2-2; TRBD1 matches 9 bases. The CDR3 sequence is 15 residues long. The V gene's germline CDR1 is SGHAT and CDR2 FQNNGV. Trimming cost V 7 bases and J 4 bases; bases outside gene matches: 7.

As to this clone: Other nucleotide sequences in the sample specify the same CDR3. The J gene is TRBJ2-5, the V gene TRBV14; no firm D call. Looked up from germline, CDR1 is SGHDN and CDR2 is FVKESK. There are 12 residues in the CDR3. Between the trimmed V and J ends, which lost 1 base and 4 bases, there was a span of 4 bases. CDR3 sequence (DNA): TGTGCCAGCAGCCAAGTTTCAGAGACCCAGTACTTC. This codes for CASSQVSETQYF.

The rearrangement joins TRBV5-1 to TRBJ1-5; TRBD1 might be the D (5 bases). The CDR3 length is 14 residues. Trimming took off 0 bases at V and 5 bases at J, with 9 bases between the two ends. Germline-derived CDR1 and CDR2 are SGHRS and YFSETQ. CDR3 protein: CASSLEGEYQPQHF. The DNA for the CDR3 is TGCGCCAGCAGCTTGGAAGGGGAGTATCAGCCCCAGCATTTT. Drawing the rest from reference TRBV5-1 and TRBJ1-5, the complete variable domain is KAGVTQTPRYLIKTRGQQVTLSCSPISGHRSVSWYQQTPGQGLQFLFEYFSETQRNKGNFPGRFSGRQFSNSRSEMNVSTLELGDSALYLCASSLEGEYQPQHFGDGTRLSIL.

This chain links TRBV27 with TRBJ2-7, with D perhaps TRBD2 (5 bases). In germline, CDR1 is MNHEY, CDR2 SMNVEV (reference sequence). This CDR3 region has 14 residues. Trimming left V 6 bases short and J 2 bases short, with 14 bases between. CDR3: CASSRTPDAYEQYF. The CDR3, as DNA: TGTGCCAGCAGCCGGACTCCTGATGCCTACGAGCAGTACTTC.

This clone was seen a handful of times. The V gene is TRBV7-9, the J gene TRBJ2-7; 11 bases are shared with TRBD1. Germline lookup yields CDR1 SEHNR and CDR2 FQNEAQ (reference sequence). The CDR3 sequence is 18 residues long. The V segment lost 4 bases and the J segment 3 bases; nucleotides outside the gene matches: 14. The CDR3 spells CASSSGTGGVVPNYEQYF. CDR3 nucleotide sequence: TGTGCCAGCAGCTCCGGGACAGGGGGAGTCGTCCCCAACTACGAGCAGTACTTC.

The chain carries TRBV6-1 and TRBJ2-3, with 8 bases fitting TRBD2. The V gene's germline CDR1 is MNHNS and CDR2 SASEGT. The CDR3 sequence is 15 residues long. V dropped 5 bases and J dropped 6; count of bases not matched to a gene: 10. The CDR3 loop is CASSRSAGAIDTQYF. The CDR3 region has the DNA TGTGCCAGCAGTCGGTCAGCGGGGGCAATTGATACGCAGTATTTT.

The rearrangement joins TRBV6-1 to TRBJ2-7; 10 nucleotides agree with TRBD1. V gave up 6 bases and J gave up 6 bases; unmatched junction bases: 8. The CDR3 is 14 amino acids. The V gene's germline CDR1 is MNHNS and CDR2 SASEGT. The CDR3 spells CASRRQGAIPEQYF. The CDR3 DNA follows: TGTGCCAGCAGGAGACAGGGGGCGATCCCCGAGCAGTACTTC.

This chain links TRBV7-2 with TRBJ2-7; 8 nucleotides agree with TRBD1. Germline lookup yields CDR1 SGHTA and CDR2 FQGNSA. The CDR3 has 15 residues. J gave up 1 base and V 2 bases, and 4 bases lay outside the gene matches. The CDR3 DNA reads as TGTGCCAGCAGCTTAAGGACAGGGATATCCTACGAGCAGTACTTC. It yields the protein CASSLRTGISYEQYF.

Only a few counts were recorded for this clone. This chain connects TRBV4-3 to TRBJ2-5; TRBD2 aligns across 10 bases. Germline V lookup: CDR1 LGHNA, CDR2 YSLEER. The length of the CDR3 is 18 residues. V lost 4 bases, J lost 3 bases, and 14 bases stayed unmatched. CDR3: CASSLTLGTSVYEETQYF. In DNA form, the CDR3 reads TGCGCCAGCAGCCTAACACTGGGGACTAGCGTATATGAAGAGACCCAGTACTTC.

Comment on this clone: Other DNA sequences in this sample translate to the same CDR3. This rearrangement joins TRBV28 to TRBJ2-5; 9 bases line up with TRBD2. Losses at the gene ends were 2 bases for V and 5 bases for J; bases not matched to a gene: 3. The V gene's germline CDR1 is MDHEN and CDR2 SYDVKM. This CDR3 is built from 14 residues. CDR3 loop: CASSLSGGQETQYF. The CDR3 DNA reads TGTGCCAGCAGTTTAAGCGGGGGGCAGGAGACCCAGTACTTC.